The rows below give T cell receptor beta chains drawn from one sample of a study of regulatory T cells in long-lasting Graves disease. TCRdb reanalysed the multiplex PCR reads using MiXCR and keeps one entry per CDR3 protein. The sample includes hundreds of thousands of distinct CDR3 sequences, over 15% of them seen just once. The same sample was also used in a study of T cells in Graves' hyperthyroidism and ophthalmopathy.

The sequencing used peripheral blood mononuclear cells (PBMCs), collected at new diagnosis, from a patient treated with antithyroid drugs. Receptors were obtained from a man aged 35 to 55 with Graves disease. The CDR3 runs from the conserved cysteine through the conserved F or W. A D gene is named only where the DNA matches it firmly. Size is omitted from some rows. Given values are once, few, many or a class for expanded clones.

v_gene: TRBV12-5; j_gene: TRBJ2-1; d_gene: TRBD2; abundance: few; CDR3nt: TGTGCTAGTCTAGGCGGGGGGACCTACAATGAGCAGTTCTTC; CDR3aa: CASLGGGTYNEQFF
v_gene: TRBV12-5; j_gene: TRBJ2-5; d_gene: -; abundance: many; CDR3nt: TGTGCTAGTGGTTTCGGATCGGACGGAGATGGGACCCAGTACTTC; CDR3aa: CASGFGSDGDGTQYF
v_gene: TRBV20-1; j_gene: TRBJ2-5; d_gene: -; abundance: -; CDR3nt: TGCAGTGCGTCAGAGGGGACATTACAAGAGACCCAGCACTTC; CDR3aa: CSASEGTLQETQHF
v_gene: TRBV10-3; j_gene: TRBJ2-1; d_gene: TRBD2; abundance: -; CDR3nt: TGTGCCACCTCGGGGGGACCAGGCAATGAGCAGTTCTTC; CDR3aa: CATSGGPGNEQFF
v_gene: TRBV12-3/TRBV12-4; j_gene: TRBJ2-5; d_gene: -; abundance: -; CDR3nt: TGTGCCAGCAGCCTACTATTACGAGAGGCCCAGTACTTC; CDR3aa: CASSLLLREAQYF
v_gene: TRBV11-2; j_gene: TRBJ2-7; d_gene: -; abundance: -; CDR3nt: TGTGCCAGCAGCCCCGGAGGGACGGGCGAGCAGTACTTC; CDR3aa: CASSPGGTGEQYF
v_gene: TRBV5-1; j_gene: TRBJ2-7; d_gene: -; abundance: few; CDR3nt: TGCGCCAGCAGCGGCGGGGTACCCGCCTACGAGCAGTACTTC; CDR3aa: CASSGGVPAYEQYF
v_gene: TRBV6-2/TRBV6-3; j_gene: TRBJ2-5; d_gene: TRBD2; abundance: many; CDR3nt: TGTGCCAGCAGAGAATCTCCCGGACTAGCGGACCAAGAGACCCAGTACTTC; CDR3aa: CASRESPGLADQETQYF
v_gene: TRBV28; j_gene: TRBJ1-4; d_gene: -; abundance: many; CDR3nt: TGTGCCAGCTCTGGACAAGGTGTTGAAAAACTGTTTTTT; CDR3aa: CASSGQGVEKLFF
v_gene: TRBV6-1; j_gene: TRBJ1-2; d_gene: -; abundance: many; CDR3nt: TGTGCCAGCAGGAATCCGGGACGGCGGCTAGGCGGCTATGGCTACACCTTC; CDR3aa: CASRNPGRRLGGYGYTF
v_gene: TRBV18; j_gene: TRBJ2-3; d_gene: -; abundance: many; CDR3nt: TGTGCCAGCTCAAGACAACGACCATCCACAGATACGCAGTATTTT; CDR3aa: CASSRQRPSTDTQYF
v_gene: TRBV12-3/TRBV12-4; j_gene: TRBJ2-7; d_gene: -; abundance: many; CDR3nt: TGTGCCAGCAGTAACCGGGAAGCACGGGACGAGCAGTACTTC; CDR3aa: CASSNREARDEQYF
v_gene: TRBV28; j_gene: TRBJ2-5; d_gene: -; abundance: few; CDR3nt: TGTGCCAGCAGGGGGACCGGGGAGACCCAGTACTTC; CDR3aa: CASRGTGETQYF
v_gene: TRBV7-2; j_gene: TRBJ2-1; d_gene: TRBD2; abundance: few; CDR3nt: TGTGCCAGCCCAGCGGGGGGGCCCCCCTACAATGAGCAGTTCTTC; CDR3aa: CASPAGGPPYNEQFF
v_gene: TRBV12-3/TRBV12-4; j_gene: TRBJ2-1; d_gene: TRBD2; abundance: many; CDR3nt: TGTGCCAGCAGTGACCCTAGCGGTCGCTCCTACAATGAGCAGTTCTTC; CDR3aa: CASSDPSGRSYNEQFF
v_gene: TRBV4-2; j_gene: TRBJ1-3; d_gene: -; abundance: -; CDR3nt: TGTGCCAGCAGCCAAGCACGGACCTCTGGAAACACCATATATTTT; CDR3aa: CASSQARTSGNTIYF
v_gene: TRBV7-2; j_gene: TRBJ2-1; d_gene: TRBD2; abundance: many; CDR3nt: TGTGCCAGCAGCGGGGACTATGGCTCCTACAATGAGCAGTTCTTC; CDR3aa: CASSGDYGSYNEQFF
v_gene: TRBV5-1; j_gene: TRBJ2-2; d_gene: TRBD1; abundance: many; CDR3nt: TGCGCCAGCAGCATTGGACAGGTAGCAGACACCGGGGAGCTGTTTTTT; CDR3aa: CASSIGQVADTGELFF
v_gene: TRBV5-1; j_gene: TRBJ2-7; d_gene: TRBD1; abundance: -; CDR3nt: TGTGCCAGCACTTCCGAGAGGGGGACAGGGGCCTACGAGCAGTACTTC; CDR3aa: CASTSERGTGAYEQYF
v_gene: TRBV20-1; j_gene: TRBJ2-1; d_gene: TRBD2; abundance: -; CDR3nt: TGCAGTGCACCACTAGCGGGGGTTGCTAGGGAGCAGTTCTTC; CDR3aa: CSAPLAGVAREQFF
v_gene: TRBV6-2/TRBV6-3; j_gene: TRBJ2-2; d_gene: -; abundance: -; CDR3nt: TGTGCCAGCAGTTATTTGACGTACGCGAACACCGGGGAGCTGTTTTTT; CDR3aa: CASSYLTYANTGELFF
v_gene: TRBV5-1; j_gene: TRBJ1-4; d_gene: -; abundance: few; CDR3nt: TGCGCCAGCACCTTGGGGGGGGCCGGTGGTGAAAAACTGTTTTTT; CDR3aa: CASTLGGAGGEKLFF
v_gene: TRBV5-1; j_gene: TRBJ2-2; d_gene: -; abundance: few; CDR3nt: TGCGCCAGCAGCCCACTCGACTTTAACACCGGGGAGCTGTTTTTT; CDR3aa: CASSPLDFNTGELFF
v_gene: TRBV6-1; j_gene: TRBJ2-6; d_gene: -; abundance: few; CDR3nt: TGTGCCAGCAGTGAGGACGTAAAGAACTCTGGGGCCAACGTCCTGACTTTC; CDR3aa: CASSEDVKNSGANVLTF
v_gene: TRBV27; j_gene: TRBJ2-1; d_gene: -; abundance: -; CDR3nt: TGTGCCAGCAGTTTAGCCAGGGCCTTATACAATGAGCAGTTCTTC; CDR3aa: CASSLARALYNEQFF
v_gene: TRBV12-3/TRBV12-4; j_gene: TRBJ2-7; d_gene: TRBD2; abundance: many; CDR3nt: TGTGCCAGCAGTTTACGGCGGGGGTACGAGCAGTACTTC; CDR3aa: CASSLRRGYEQYF
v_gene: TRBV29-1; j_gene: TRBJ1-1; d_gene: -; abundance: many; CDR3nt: TGCAGCGTTGTATGGGCAGGAGAAGCTTTCTTT; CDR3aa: CSVVWAGEAFF
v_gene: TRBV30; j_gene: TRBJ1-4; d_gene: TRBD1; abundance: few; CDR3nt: TGTGCCTCGGGACAGGAAAAACTGTTTTTT; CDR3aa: CASGQEKLFF
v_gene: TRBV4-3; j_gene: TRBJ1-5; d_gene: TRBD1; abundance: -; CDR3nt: TGCGCCAGCAGCCAGGGGACAGGGGGCAGTCAGCCCCAGCATTTT; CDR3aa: CASSQGTGGSQPQHF
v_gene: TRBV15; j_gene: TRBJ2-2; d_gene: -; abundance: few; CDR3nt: TGTGCCACCAGCAGAGATGCAAGGAGGTCTTCCACCGGGGAGCTGTTTTTT; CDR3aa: CATSRDARRSSTGELFF
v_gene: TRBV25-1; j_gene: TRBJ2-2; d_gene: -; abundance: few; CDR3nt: TGTGCCAGCAGCCACAGGGCCGGGGCCGGGGAGCTGTTTTTT; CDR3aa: CASSHRAGAGELFF
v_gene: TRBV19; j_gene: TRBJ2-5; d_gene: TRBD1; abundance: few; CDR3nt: TGTGCCAGTAGTGGAAACAGGGGGAGAGAGACCCAGTACTTC; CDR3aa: CASSGNRGRETQYF
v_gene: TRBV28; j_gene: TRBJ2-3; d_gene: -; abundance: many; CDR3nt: TGTGCCAGCAGCCTAGCCGAGCCAGATACGCAGTATTTT; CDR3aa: CASSLAEPDTQYF
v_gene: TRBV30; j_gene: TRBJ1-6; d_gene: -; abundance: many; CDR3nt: TGTGCCTGGAGTGTAATCTGGGGAACAGGTCGGAATTCACCCCTCCACTTT; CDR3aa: CAWSVIWGTGRNSPLHF
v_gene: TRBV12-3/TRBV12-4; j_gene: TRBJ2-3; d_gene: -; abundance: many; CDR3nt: TGTGCCAGCAGTTATTCGGGGGGAGGGGGTACGCAGTATTTT; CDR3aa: CASSYSGGGGTQYF
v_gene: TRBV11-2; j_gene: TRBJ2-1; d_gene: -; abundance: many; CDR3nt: TGTGCCAGCAGCTCTACCGGGCGGGGCTCCTACAATGAGCAGTTCTTC; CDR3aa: CASSSTGRGSYNEQFF
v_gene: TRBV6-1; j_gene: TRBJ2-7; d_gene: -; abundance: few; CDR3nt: TGTGCCAGCAGTGAAGTGGTTGGGGGCGAGCAGTACTTC; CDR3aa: CASSEVVGGEQYF
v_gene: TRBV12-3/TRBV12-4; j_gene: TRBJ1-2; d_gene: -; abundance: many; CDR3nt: TGTGCCAGCAGTTTTTGGGTAGGGAACTATGGCTACACCTTC; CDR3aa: CASSFWVGNYGYTF
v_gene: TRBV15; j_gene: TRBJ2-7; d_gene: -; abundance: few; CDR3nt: TGTGCCACCAACCAAGGGGCCTACGAGCAGTACTTC; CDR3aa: CATNQGAYEQYF
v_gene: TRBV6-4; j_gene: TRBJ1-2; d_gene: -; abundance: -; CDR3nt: TGTGCCAGCAGTGCAACGGTGATATATGGCTACACCTTC; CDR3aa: CASSATVIYGYTF
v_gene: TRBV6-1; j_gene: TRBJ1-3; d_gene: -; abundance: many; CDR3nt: TGTGCCAGCAGTGAAGGGATTGTGCCTGGAAACACCATATATTTT; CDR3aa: CASSEGIVPGNTIYF
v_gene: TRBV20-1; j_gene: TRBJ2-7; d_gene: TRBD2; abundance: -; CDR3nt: TGCAGTGCTATCAAGCGGGGGGGGCGGTTCGAGCAGTACTTC; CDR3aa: CSAIKRGGRFEQYF
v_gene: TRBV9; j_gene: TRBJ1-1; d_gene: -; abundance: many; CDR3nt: TGTGCCAGCAGCGTAGGACGGTTGAACACTGAAGCTTTCTTT; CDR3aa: CASSVGRLNTEAFF
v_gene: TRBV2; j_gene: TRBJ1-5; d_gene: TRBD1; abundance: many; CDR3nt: TGTGCCAGCAGTGAAGAACAGGGGGCTTTTCAGCCCCAGCATTTT; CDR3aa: CASSEEQGAFQPQHF
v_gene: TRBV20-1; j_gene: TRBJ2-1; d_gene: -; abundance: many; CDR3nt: TGCAGTGTACCCCACAATGAGCAGTTCTTC; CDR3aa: CSVPHNEQFF
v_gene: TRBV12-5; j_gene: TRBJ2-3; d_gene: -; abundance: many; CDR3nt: TGTGCTAGTGGTTTGGGCAGTAACACAGATACGCAGTATTTT; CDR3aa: CASGLGSNTDTQYF
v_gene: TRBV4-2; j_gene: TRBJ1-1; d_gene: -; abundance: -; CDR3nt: TGTGCCAGCAGCGGGGTCACTGAAGCTTTCTTT; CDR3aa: CASSGVTEAFF
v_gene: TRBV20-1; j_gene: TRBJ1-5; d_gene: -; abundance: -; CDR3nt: TGCAGTGCTAGTACTCTATCGAGTTTTAATCAGCCCCAGCATTTT; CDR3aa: CSASTLSSFNQPQHF
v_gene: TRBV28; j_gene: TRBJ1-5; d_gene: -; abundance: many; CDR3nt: TGTGCCAGCAGGGTTCGGGACGGATCCAATCAGCCCCAGCATTTT; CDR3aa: CASRVRDGSNQPQHF
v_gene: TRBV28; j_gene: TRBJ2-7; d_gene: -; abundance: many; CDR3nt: TGTGCCAGCAGGAACTCCTACGAGCAGTACTTC; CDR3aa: CASRNSYEQYF
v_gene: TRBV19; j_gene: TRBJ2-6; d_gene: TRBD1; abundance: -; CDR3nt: TGTGCCAGTAGCCTCCTGCCGGGACAGGGGGAAACTGGGGCCAACGTCCTGACTTTC; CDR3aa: CASSLLPGQGETGANVLTF
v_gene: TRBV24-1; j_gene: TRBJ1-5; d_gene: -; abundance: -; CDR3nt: TGTGCCACCAGCCAAGGTTCGGGGGATCAGCCCCAGCATTTT; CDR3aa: CATSQGSGDQPQHF
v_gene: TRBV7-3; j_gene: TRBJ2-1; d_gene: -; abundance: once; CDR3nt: TGTGCCAGCAGCCTAACGTTGGGCACTGAGCAGTTCTTC; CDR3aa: CASSLTLGTEQFF